The source of this T cell receptor (beta chain) is a study of beta chain features in type 1 diabetes. Findings of the study overall: The study found moderately but significantly shorter TCRB CDR3s in all four CD4+ subsets of Type 1 diabetes patients.

The sample holds a few counts of this clone. Its target is unknown. All of the isolated RNA was reverse transcribed, so expressed TCRB transcripts were sequenced. Repertoires were generated with immunoSEQ multiplex PCR, while TCRdb's copy carries only in-frame clones and drops some. In the table there are about 300,000 clones, approximately 13% of which are singletons. The CDR3 contains 15 residues. V lost 5 bases to trimming and J lost 5 bases; unmatched junction nucleotides: 10. Germline V CDR1 and CDR2: GTSNPN, SVGIG (reference sequence). CD4+ naive, central memory, regulatory and stem cell-like memory cells were sorted via CD45RO/CCR7/CD25/CD127/CD95/CD27.

The sequence derives from a woman under 30 with type 1 diabetes. The rearrangement uses TRBV30 and TRBJ2-5; 11 nucleotides align to TRBD2. Specimen: naive CD4+ T cells from blood. The CDR3 is CAWYSGRAPPETQYF. CDR3 nucleotide sequence: TGTGCCTGGTATAGCGGGAGGGCCCCCCCGGAGACCCAGTACTTC.